The 27 T cell receptor beta chains presented below share a single source sample, sequenced in a study of blood T cell repertoires in COVID-19. Produced via immunoSEQ multiplex PCR; TCRdb's table is partial and in-frame only. The table has 95,000 to 150,000 clones, more than 80% seen once; the top ten hold about 4.7%. The specimen sequenced was peripheral blood. Every receptor here comes from a man between 40 and 49 years old with acute or convalescent COVID-19.

This clone was recorded once. V usage is TRBV6-5 and J usage is TRBJ1-2; D is perhaps TRBD1 (6 bases). The CDR3 extends over 12 amino acids. V was clipped by 7 bases and J by 6 bases, with 12 bases between them. Germline CDR1 and CDR2: MNHEY and SVGAGI. In nucleotides, the CDR3 is TGTGCCAGCACCCAACAGGGTAATGGCTACACCTTC. It yields the protein CASTQQGNGYTF.

The chain employs TRBV6-5 and TRBJ1-1; D is possibly TRBD1 (6 bases). Per the germline V gene, CDR1 is MNHEY and CDR2 is SVGAGI. Trimming removed 0 bases at V and 1 base at J, with 9 bases between. The CDR3 is 15 amino acids. CDR3 sequence: CASSYSRGANTEAFF. The CDR3 DNA reads as TGTGCCAGCAGTTACTCGCGGGGGGCGAACACTGAAGCTTTCTTT.

A few counts support this clone. CDR3 sequence (DNA): TGTGCCACCAGCAGAGATGAGGACAGGGGATTGCAGCCCCAGCATTTT. Protein product: CATSRDEDRGLQPQHF. The genes are TRBV15 and TRBJ1-5; 9 bases fit TRBD1. Losses at the gene ends were 0 bases for V and 7 bases for J; bases not matched to a gene: 7. The V gene's germline CDR1 is LNHNV and CDR2 YYDKDF (reference sequence). CDR3 length: 16 residues.

V and J are TRBV19 and TRBJ1-1; D is unresolved. This CDR3 is built from 12 residues. Trimming took 6 bases from V and 4 from J, leaving 9 bases between them. CDR1 and CDR2 (germline): LNHDA, SQIVND (reference sequence). CDR3 sequence: CASRQRSTEAFF. The CDR3, as DNA: TGTGCCAGTAGACAACGGAGCACTGAAGCTTTCTTT.

This sequence joins TRBV5-1 and TRBJ2-1; a possible D gene is TRBD1 (5 bases). The CDR3 spans 12 residues. V shed 0 bases and J shed 8 bases, with 6 bases lying between them. CDR1 is SGHRS, CDR2 YFSETQ, per germline. CDR3 in amino acids: CASSLEGDEQFF. The CDR3 coding sequence is TGCGCCAGCAGCTTGGAAGGGGATGAGCAGTTCTTC.

CDR3: CASSQPPGGLAETASSTDTQYF. The CDR3 DNA follows: TGTGCCAGCAGCCAACCCCCCGGGGGACTAGCGGAAACCGCTTCTAGCACAGATACGCAGTATTTT. The chain employs TRBV3-1 (or the pseudogene TRBV3-2) and TRBJ2-3; 11 positions agree with TRBD2. Germline-derived CDR1 and CDR2 are LGHDT and YNNKEL (reference sequence). V lost 2 bases, J lost 0 bases, and 19 bases stayed unmatched. The CDR3 is 22 amino acids.

The rearrangement uses TRBV3-1 (or the pseudogene TRBV3-2) and TRBJ1-6; 8 bases agree with TRBD1. The V gene's germline CDR1 is LGHDT and CDR2 YNNKEL (reference sequence). V was clipped by 3 bases and J by 8 bases; unmatched bases: 0. This CDR3 contains 13 residues. The CDR3 here is CASSQTGDSPLHF. CDR3 bases: TGTGCCAGCAGCCAGACAGGGGATTCACCCCTCCACTTT.

This chain uses TRBV2 with TRBJ2-7, with D perhaps TRBD2 (5 bases). The CDR3 contains 14 residues. Trimming shortened V by 4 bases and J by 2 bases, and 12 bases separated the two germline ends. Germline CDR1 reads SNHLY; CDR2 reads FYNNEI. The DNA for the CDR3 is TGTGCCAGCAGTGTCGAGAGGGAACCCTACGAGCAGTACTTC. Amino acid sequence: CASSVEREPYEQYF.

The chain couples TRBV30 to TRBJ1-2; D is unresolved. This CDR3 has 14 amino acids. Per germline, CDR1 GTSNPN and CDR2 SVGIG (reference sequence). Trimming shortened V by 1 base and J by 6 bases, and 15 bases separated the two germline ends. The CDR3 reads CAWSERSHKDGYTF. DNA for the CDR3: TGTGCCTGGAGTGAACGGAGTCACAAGGATGGCTACACCTTC.

V gene TRBV5-1 combines with J gene TRBJ1-2; TRBD1 is a possible D gene (6 bases). Germline V gene sequence: CDR1 SGHRS, CDR2 YFSETQ. This CDR3 is built from 15 residues. V dropped 3 bases and J dropped 6 bases, with 18 bases sitting between them. In DNA form, the CDR3 reads TGCGCCAGCAGCTCGACACTCACAGGGAGGGATGGCTACACCTTC. This encodes CASSSTLTGRDGYTF. The full variable domain, its missing parts supplied by reference TRBV5-1 and TRBJ1-2, is KAGVTQTPRYLIKTRGQQVTLSCSPISGHRSVSWYQQTPGQGLQFLFEYFSETQRNKGNFPGRFSGRQFSNSRSEMNVSTLELGDSALYLCASSSTLTGRDGYTFGSGTRLTVV.

This clone has a single count. V gene TRBV5-6 combines with J gene TRBJ1-1; 10 bases align to TRBD1. V dropped 3 bases and J dropped 5; count of bases not matched to a gene: 4. CDR1 and CDR2 from the germline V gene are SGHDT and YYEEEE. The CDR3 has 14 residues. For the CDR3, the DNA is TGTGCCAGCAGCTCGGGACAGGGGCAGACTGAAGCTTTCTTT. As protein: CASSSGQGQTEAFF. Combining the CDR3 with reference TRBV5-6 and TRBJ1-1 gives the whole variable domain DAGVTQSPTHLIKTRGQQVTLRCSPKSGHDTVSWYQQALGQGPQFIFQYYEEEERQRGNFPDRFSGHQFPNYSSELNVNALLLGDSALYLCASSSGQGQTEAFFGQGTRLTVV.

The rearrangement joins TRBV15 to TRBJ1-4; D is uncertain. Germline values: CDR1 LNHNV, CDR2 YYDKDF (reference sequence). This CDR3 region has 16 residues. Trimming took 0 bases from V and 0 from J, leaving 8 bases between them. The CDR3 DNA is TGTGCCACCAGCAGAGATCTGGCTGCAACTAATGAAAAACTGTTTTTT. Translation gives CATSRDLAATNEKLFF.

CDR3 sequence: CASSLGALSSYNEQFF. In nucleotides, the CDR3 is TGTGCCAGCAGCTTGGGGGCCTTGAGCTCCTACAATGAGCAGTTCTTC. This sequence joins TRBV5-8 and TRBJ2-1; no reliable D call. CDR1 and CDR2 from the germline V gene are SGHTS and YDEGEE. This CDR3 is 16 amino acids long. V lost 0 bases, J lost 0 bases, and 10 bases lay in between.

This chain uses TRBV30 with TRBJ1-1; the D is unclear. The CDR3 runs to 14 residues. V was trimmed by 2 bases and J by 6 bases, leaving 16 bases between them. The germline gives CDR1 GTSNPN, CDR2 SVGIG (reference sequence). The CDR3 nucleotides are TGTGCCTGGAGTACCGGCCTCGGAGGCGCTGAAGCTTTCTTT. Its protein product is CAWSTGLGGAEAFF.

The chain carries TRBV11-2 and TRBJ2-7; 9 bases match TRBD1. From germline, CDR1 is SGHAT and CDR2 FQNNGV. V lost 6 bases to trimming and J lost 3 bases; unmatched junction nucleotides: 6. This CDR3 is 14 amino acids long. In nucleotides, the CDR3 is TGTGCCAGCAGTCGTGGACAGGGGTTCTACGAGCAGTACTTC. Residues: CASSRGQGFYEQYF.

In this sample, this clone turned up once. The gene calls are TRBV6-5 and TRBJ2-7; TRBD1 is a possible D gene (7 bases). The germline CDR1 and CDR2 sequences are MNHEY and SVGAGI. V lost 0 bases, J lost 7 bases, and 16 bases lay in between. The CDR3 loop spans 15 amino acids. This chain's CDR3 is CASSYSLEGAGEQYF. The CDR3 DNA reads as TGTGCCAGCAGTTACTCGTTGGAGGGGGCAGGTGAGCAGTACTTC.

V gene TRBV10-2 combines with J gene TRBJ2-7; D gene uncertain. Trimming took off 0 bases at V and 4 bases at J, with 4 bases between the two ends. This CDR3 has 12 residues. The germline V gene has CDR1 WSHSY and CDR2 SAAADI. CDR3 region: CASSESSYEQYF. DNA for the CDR3: TGCGCCAGCAGTGAGTCCTCTTACGAGCAGTACTTC.

The V call is TRBV2, the J call TRBJ1-1, with D unresolved. The CDR3 is 11 residues long. CDR1 is SNHLY, CDR2 FYNNEI, per germline. Between the trimmed V and J ends, which lost 6 bases and 8 bases, there was a span of 10 bases. This CDR3 is CASSGFTEAFF. The CDR3 region has the DNA TGTGCCAGCAGCGGGTTCACGGAAGCTTTCTTT.

For the CDR3, the DNA is TGTGCCAGCAGTCGGGGACAGGGCTCTGGAAACACCATATATTTT. Translation gives CASSRGQGSGNTIYF. The chain employs TRBV6-5 and TRBJ1-3, with 9 bases matching TRBD1. This CDR3 has 15 amino acids. The V gene end was trimmed by 5 bases and the J gene end by 0 bases; junction bases not matched to a gene: 2. The germline V gene encodes CDR1 MNHEY and CDR2 SVGAGI.

The rearrangement joins TRBV12-5 to TRBJ2-1; TRBD1 matches at 9 bases. The CDR3 consists of 16 residues. Germline V lookup: CDR1 LGHNT, CDR2 FRNRAP. After removal of 5 bases from V and 5 bases from J, the junction contained 10 bases not matched to a gene. CDR3 bases: TGTGCTAGTGGTCAGATACCGGGACAGGGCCACAATGAGCAGTTCTTC. Translation: CASGQIPGQGHNEQFF. Full variable domain (missing parts from reference TRBV12-5 and TRBJ2-1): DARVTQTPRHKVTEMGQEVTMRCQPILGHNTVFWYRQTMMQGLELLAYFRNRAPLDDSGMPKDRFSAEMPDATLATLKIQPSEPRDSAVYFCASGQIPGQGHNEQFFGPGTRLTVL.

This clone was seen only once. This chain links TRBV27 with TRBJ2-4; D gene ambiguous. This CDR3 is 13 amino acids long. Germline V gene lookup returns CDR1 MNHEY and CDR2 SMNVEV (reference sequence). V was cut by 5 bases and J by 4 bases, with 9 bases left in between. CDR3 sequence: CASSLRVKNIQYF. Here the CDR3 DNA reads TGTGCCAGCAGTCTCCGGGTTAAAAACATTCAGTACTTC.

CDR3 bases: TGTGCCAGCAGCCGCTGGGGGCGAGAAGGCACAGATACGCAGTATTTT. Amino acids: CASSRWGREGTDTQYF. The J gene is TRBJ2-3, the V gene TRBV7-3; D is perhaps TRBD1 (6 bases). The CDR3 is 16 amino acids. Trimming removed 5 bases at V and 1 base at J, with 16 bases between. The germline V gene encodes CDR1 SGHTA and CDR2 FQGTGA.

The chain links TRBV4-1 to TRBJ1-2, with TRBD1 matching 9 bases. Germline assignment: CDR1 MGHRA and CDR2 YSYEKL. J gave up 4 bases and V 1 base, and 7 bases lay outside the gene matches. The CDR3 extends over 16 amino acids. DNA for the CDR3: TGCGCCAGCAGCCAAGGGTGGGACAGGGACGGCTATGGCTACACCTTC. This encodes CASSQGWDRDGYGYTF.

The genes are TRBV2 and TRBJ2-3, with 7 bases that match TRBD1. The CDR3 is made up of 15 amino acids. After removal of 7 bases from V and 0 bases from J, the junction contained 7 bases not matched to a gene. CDR1 is SNHLY and CDR2 is FYNNEI in the germline V gene. CDR3 protein: CASTQGGLSTDTQYF. The CDR3 DNA reads as TGTGCCAGCACCCAAGGGGGCCTTAGCACAGATACGCAGTATTTT.

J is TRBJ2-2 and V is TRBV7-2; D remains ambiguous. From germline, CDR1 is SGHTA and CDR2 FQGNSA. V dropped 4 bases and J dropped 7 bases, with 7 bases sitting between them. The CDR3 totals 12 residues. For the CDR3, the DNA is TGTGCCAGCAGCTCCATTCACGGGGAGCTGTTTTTT. The encoded protein is CASSSIHGELFF.

Only one count was recorded for this clone. The chain is built from TRBV12-3 or TRBV12-4 and TRBJ1-2; a weak D match, TRBD1 (6 bases). V shed 4 bases and J shed 4 bases, with 10 bases lying between them. The CDR3 totals 13 residues. In DNA form, the CDR3 reads TGTGCCAGCAGTTCCGGGACATTCTATGGCTACACCTTC. Translation: CASSSGTFYGYTF.

This chain joins TRBV5-1 and TRBJ1-4; 7 bases are a match to TRBD1. CDR3 length: 16 amino acids. CDR1 and CDR2 from the germline V gene are SGHRS and YFSETQ. J was trimmed by 0 bases and V by 4 bases; bases with no gene match: 6. CDR3 protein: CASSRSGTATNEKLFF. Written as DNA, the CDR3 is TGCGCCAGCAGCCGATCCGGGACAGCAACTAATGAAAAACTGTTTTTT.